This T cell receptor (beta chain) was sequenced during a study of T cell changes during pregnancy in multiple sclerosis. The data were produced by immunoSEQ multiplex PCR, yet TCRdb's version contains in-frame clones alone and is incomplete. This table has roughly 14,000 clones, about 86% appearing once. The trim removed 3 bases at V and 6 bases at J, leaving 10 bases unmatched. Germline CDR1 SGHTA, CDR2 FQGNSA. This CDR3 comprises 16 residues. This clone appeared a few times. The sample here was CD8+ T cells from peripheral blood mononuclear cells, taken in the first trimester of pregnancy. The receptor was isolated from a female donor with multiple sclerosis, enrolled in a pregnancy study. V and J are TRBV7-2 and TRBJ2-1, with 8 positions matching TRBD2. The CDR3 region has the DNA TGTGCCAGCAGCTTCCAACTAGCGGAACCCACCAATGAGCAGTTCTTC. This sequence encodes CASSFQLAEPTNEQFF.